This passage covers 29 T cell receptor beta chains from one sample sequenced in a study of regulatory and conventional T cells in RAG deficiency. The method was immunoSEQ multiplex PCR; TCRdb's version includes in-frame clones alone and lacks a portion of them. The sample records approximately 2,500 clones, almost 85% being singletons. Genomic DNA came from blood conventional CD4+ T cells gated CD25-low CD127-high. The sample taken for sequencing was CD4+ effector T cells sorted from blood. Receptors were obtained from a human donor with RAG deficiency presenting as severe combined immunodeficiency.

The chain has TRBV7-2 and TRBJ2-7; no definite D call. Germline V gene data show CDR1 as SGHTA and CDR2 as FQGNSA. CDR3 length equals 12 residues. Trimming pared 2 bases from V and 3 bases from J, leaving 5 bases between. CDR3: CASSLFIYEQYF. CDR3 nucleotides: TGTGCCAGCAGCTTATTTATCTACGAGCAGTACTTC.

This chain joins TRBV6-1 and TRBJ1-1; D perhaps matches TRBD1 (6 bases). Looked up from germline, CDR1 is MNHNS and CDR2 is SASEGT. The CDR3 covers 15 residues. For the CDR3, the DNA is TGTGTTTCGCTCCGGGGGCATGTATTGAACACTGAAGCTTTCTTT. Amino acid sequence: CVSLRGHVLNTEAFF.

The chain combines TRBV11-2 with TRBJ1-2; 8 positions agree with TRBD1. Germline values: CDR1 SGHAT, CDR2 FQNNGV. The CDR3 runs 14 residues. The junction had 8 bases not matched to a gene; V was cut back by 5 bases and J by 6 bases. The CDR3, as DNA: TGTGCCAGCAGCCTTCTTGACAGGGGTGATGGCTACACCTTC. Translation: CASSLLDRGDGYTF.

The chain has TRBV2 and TRBJ2-4, with a tentative D call TRBD2 (6 bases). Germline V gives CDR1 SNHLY, CDR2 FYNNEI. This CDR3 region has 14 residues. V dropped 6 bases and J dropped 0 bases, with 9 bases sitting between them. Here the CDR3 DNA reads TGTGCCAGCAGCGCGGGGACAGCCAAAAACATTCAGTACTTC. As protein: CASSAGTAKNIQYF.

The rearrangement joins TRBV7-2 to TRBJ2-7; D not certain. Germline values: CDR1 SGHTA, CDR2 FQGNSA. V was cut by 1 base and J by 0 bases, with 13 bases left in between. The CDR3 covers 16 residues. The CDR3 spells CASSLVGGTYSYEQYF. Written as DNA, the CDR3 is TGTGCCAGCAGCTTAGTAGGTGGTACCTACTCCTACGAGCAGTACTTC. The full variable domain, with the rest looked up from reference TRBV7-2 and TRBJ2-7, is GAGVSQSPSNKVTEKGKDVELRCDPISGHTALYWYRQSLGQGLEFLIYFQGNSAPDKSGLPSDRFSAERTGGSVSTLTIQRTQQEDSAVYLCASSLVGGTYSYEQYFGPGTRLTVT.

V and J are TRBV7-8 and TRBJ2-6; D is undetermined. Germline CDR1 and CDR2: SGHVS and FQNEAQ. This CDR3 comprises 19 residues. The germline V and J ends were trimmed by 5 bases and 5 bases, with 25 bases remaining between them. CDR3 residues: CASSAGQFTHKSRANVLTF. In DNA form, the CDR3 reads TGTGCCAGCAGCGCTGGGCAGTTTACCCACAAAAGTCGGGCCAACGTCCTGACTTTC. Together with reference TRBV7-8 and TRBJ2-6, the CDR3 gives the full variable domain: GAGVSQSPRYKVAKRGQDVALRCDPISGHVSLFWYQQALGQGPEFLTYFQNEAQLDKSGLPSDRFFAERPEGSVSTLKIQRTQQEDSAVYLCASSAGQFTHKSRANVLTFGAGSRLTVL.

This clone was counted between two and nine times. This chain joins TRBV7-7 and TRBJ2-7; D ambiguous. CDR3 length: 14 amino acids. From germline, CDR1 is SSHAT and CDR2 FNYEAQ (reference sequence). The V and J ends lost 3 bases and 3 bases respectively, with 12 bases between them. This CDR3 reads CASSFNRVDYEQYF. DNA of the CDR3: TGTGCCAGCAGCTTTAATCGGGTGGACTACGAGCAGTACTTC.

About this clone: This CDR3 is also generated by other DNA sequences in the sample. J is TRBJ2-2 and V is TRBV7-3; a possible D gene is TRBD1 (5 bases). CDR3 size: 15 residues. Trimming took off 1 base at V and 5 bases at J, with 11 bases between the two ends. The V gene's germline CDR1 is SGHTA and CDR2 FQGTGA. The CDR3 protein is CASSLIPRETGELFF. In nucleotides, the CDR3 is TGTGCCAGCAGCTTAATACCCAGGGAAACCGGGGAGCTGTTTTTT.

This clone was seen more than once but under ten times. The chain uses TRBV11-1 and TRBJ2-5, with D perhaps assigned TRBD1 or TRBD2 (6 bases each). Trimming pared 4 bases from V and 5 bases from J, leaving 14 bases between. The CDR3 loop spans 14 amino acids. Germline V gene data show CDR1 as SGHAT and CDR2 as FQDESV (reference sequence). In DNA form, the CDR3 reads TGTGCCAGCAGCTACTGGAAAGGGGGGGAGACCCAGTACTTC. This codes for CASSYWKGGETQYF.

The rearrangement links TRBV6-1 to TRBJ2-7; 7 nucleotides agree with TRBD1. V was clipped by 5 bases and J by 2 bases; unmatched bases: 6. The CDR3 runs 14 residues. Germline loops: CDR1 MNHNS, CDR2 SASEGT. In DNA form, the CDR3 reads TGTGCCAGCAGTCCCCGGGACAGAACCTACGAGCAGTACTTC. Its protein is CASSPRDRTYEQYF.

In DNA, the CDR3 is TGCGCCAGCAGCCTACGGGTGGGGCACTATGGCTACACCTTC. Residues: CASSLRVGHYGYTF. V usage is TRBV5-1 and J usage is TRBJ1-2, with D possibly matching TRBD1 (5 bases). V shed 4 bases and J shed 3 bases, with 13 bases lying between them. The CDR3 has 14 amino acids. Looked up from germline, CDR1 is SGHRS and CDR2 is YFSETQ.

This clone was found a few times. The chain has TRBV19 and TRBJ1-5; 11 positions agree with TRBD1. Trimming cost V 5 bases and J 7 bases; bases outside gene matches: 7. Per germline, CDR1 LNHDA and CDR2 SQIVND (reference sequence). This CDR3 spans 15 amino acids. The CDR3 nucleotides read TGTGCCAGTAGTTCTCGGACAGGGGGCAGACAGCCCCAGCATTTT. Protein product: CASSSRTGGRQPQHF.

This clone was seen just once. V usage is TRBV7-3 and J usage is TRBJ2-3, with 7 bases matching TRBD2. This CDR3 contains 14 residues. The ends lost 5 bases at V and 5 bases at J; junction bases unmatched: 7. Per the germline V gene, CDR1 is SGHTA and CDR2 is FQGTGA. The CDR3 spells CASSRSWGGDTQYF. CDR3 DNA: TGTGCCAGCAGCCGCTCGTGGGGGGGAGATACGCAGTATTTT.

This clone was detected only once. Other nucleotide sequences in the sample specify the same CDR3. V is TRBV18 and J is TRBJ2-5; D call uncertain. Germline V gene lookup returns CDR1 KGHSH and CDR2 LQKENI. The CDR3 is 11 residues long. The V gene lost 1 base and the J gene lost 4 bases, with 1 base spanning the gap. The CDR3 is CASSPRETQYF. The CDR3 DNA is TGTGCCAGCTCACCACGAGAGACCCAGTACTTC.

This chain joins TRBV25-1 and TRBJ2-5; D is uncertain. The CDR3 contains 16 residues. V lost 2 bases, J lost 0 bases, and 13 bases lay in between. From germline, CDR1 is MGHDK and CDR2 SYGVNS. The CDR3 is CASSELRTWYQETQYF. CDR3 bases: TGTGCCAGCAGTGAACTCCGGACCTGGTACCAAGAGACCCAGTACTTC.

The chain combines TRBV6-9 with TRBJ2-7; D assignment may be TRBD1 or TRBD2 (5 bases each). The CDR3 extends over 12 amino acids. Germline CDR1 and CDR2: MNHGY and SVAAGI. V lost 6 bases and J lost 3, with 9 bases in between. CDR3 in amino acids: CASSRGDYEQYF. In DNA, the CDR3 is TGTGCCAGCAGCCGAGGGGACTACGAGCAGTACTTC.

Concerning this clone: This CDR3 is also generated by other DNA sequences in the sample. The chain recombines TRBV9 with TRBJ2-2; either TRBD1 or TRBD2 may fit D (6 bases each). The CDR3 consists of 14 residues. Germline V gene data show CDR1 as SGDLS and CDR2 as YYNGEE. The V and J ends lost 0 bases and 7 bases respectively, with 10 bases between them. CDR3 nucleotides: TGTGCCAGCAGCGTAGGAAGGGGGGTCGGGGAGCTGTTTTTT. Translating gives CASSVGRGVGELFF.

Written as DNA, the CDR3 is TGTGCCAGCAGCTTGGGGATCACCTTGAACACTGAAGCTTTCTTT. Its protein is CASSLGITLNTEAFF. The V gene is TRBV7-2, the J gene TRBJ1-1; D is undetermined. The CDR3 sequence is 15 residues long. Germline V gene sequence: CDR1 SGHTA, CDR2 FQGNSA. Trimming stripped 3 bases from V and 0 bases from J, with 11 bases between.

The chain combines TRBV6-1 with TRBJ2-1; tentatively, D is TRBD1 (5 bases). V lost 4 bases to trimming and J lost 2 bases, with 9 bases between them. The CDR3 spans 14 residues. Germline V gene sequence: CDR1 MNHNS, CDR2 SASEGT. The CDR3, as DNA: TGTGCCAGCAGTGTAGGACAACCCTACAATGAGCAGTTCTTC. It is translated as CASSVGQPYNEQFF.

This clone showed up just once. J is TRBJ2-3 and V is TRBV7-3, with D uncertain. Germline loops: CDR1 SGHTA, CDR2 FQGTGA. The CDR3 sequence is 14 residues long. The germline V and J ends were trimmed by 5 bases and 5 bases, with 14 bases remaining between them. CDR3 residues: CASSRSFRVDTQYF. The CDR3 DNA reads TGTGCCAGCAGCCGCAGTTTTAGGGTAGATACGCAGTATTTT.

The chain uses TRBV18 and TRBJ2-6, with a tentative D call TRBD1 (5 bases). The germline V gene encodes CDR1 KGHSH and CDR2 LQKENI. The CDR3 is 16 residues long. The V gene lost 2 bases and the J gene lost 2 bases, with 10 bases spanning the gap. The CDR3 DNA sequence: TGTGCCAGCTCACCATCCAGGGAAGCTGGGGCCAACGTCCTGACTTTC. Protein sequence: CASSPSREAGANVLTF. The full variable domain, rest sourced from reference TRBV18 and TRBJ2-6, is NAGVMQNPRHLVRRRGQEARLRCSPMKGHSHVYWYRQLPEEGLKFMVYLQKENIIDESGMPKERFSAEFPKEGPSILRIQQVVRGDSAAYFCASSPSREAGANVLTFGAGSRLTVL.

The chain is built from TRBV6-1 and TRBJ2-6; a possible D gene is TRBD1 (6 bases). This CDR3 is built from 14 residues. Germline CDR1 MNHNS, CDR2 SASEGT. Trimming shortened V by 8 bases and J by 0 bases, and 8 bases separated the two germline ends. The DNA for the CDR3 is TGTGCCAGCGTACAGGGCTCTGGGGCCAACGTCCTGACTTTC. Its translation is CASVQGSGANVLTF.

The chain is built from TRBV4-2 and TRBJ2-5; 8 nucleotides match TRBD1. V lost 0 bases, J lost 5 bases, and 8 bases stayed unmatched. In germline, CDR1 is LGHNA, CDR2 YNFKEQ. The length of the CDR3 is 16 residues. Here the CDR3 reads CASSQDHRGVSETQYF. The CDR3 DNA is TGTGCCAGCAGCCAAGATCACAGGGGGGTTTCGGAGACCCAGTACTTC.

The J gene is TRBJ2-3, the V gene TRBV4-3; 9 bases line up with TRBD1. The length of the CDR3 is 17 residues. V trimming: 1 base; J trimming: 1 base; junction bases outside the gene matches: 6. Germline V gives CDR1 LGHNA, CDR2 YSLEER. The CDR3 protein is CASSQGPGQGGTDTQYF. The DNA for the CDR3 is TGCGCCAGCAGCCAAGGACCGGGACAGGGAGGCACAGATACGCAGTATTTT.

The rearrangement links TRBV11-2 to TRBJ2-1; D uncertain. Looked up from germline, CDR1 is SGHAT and CDR2 is FQNNGV. This CDR3 comprises 13 residues. Trimming stripped 0 bases from V and 4 bases from J, with 4 bases between. The CDR3 region is CASSLDRYNEQFF. As DNA, the CDR3 is TGTGCCAGCAGCTTAGATAGGTACAATGAGCAGTTCTTC.

This chain joins TRBV7-9 and TRBJ2-1; D uncertain. V was trimmed by 1 base and J by 8 bases, leaving 3 bases between them. Germline V gene data show CDR1 as SEHNR and CDR2 as FQNEAQ (reference sequence). This CDR3 has 11 amino acids. The CDR3 DNA sequence: TGTGCCAGCAGCTTAGTCCATGAGCAGTTCTTC. Translating gives CASSLVHEQFF. The full variable domain, completed using reference TRBV7-9 and TRBJ2-1, is DTGVSQNPRHKITKRGQNVTFRCDPISEHNRLYWYRQTLGQGPEFLTYFQNEAQLEKSRLLSDRFSAERPKGSFSTLEIQRTEQGDSAMYLCASSLVHEQFFGPGTRLTVL.

This clone showed up just once. This chain joins TRBV7-3 and TRBJ2-5; TRBD2 agrees at 7 bases. After removal of 6 bases from V and 7 bases from J, the junction contained 5 bases not matched to a gene. The length of the CDR3 is 12 residues. The germline CDR1 and CDR2 sequences are SGHTA and FQGTGA. The CDR3, as DNA: TGTGCCAGCAGTCTCTCGGGGGGGACCCAGTACTTC. This sequence encodes CASSLSGGTQYF. Full variable domain (missing parts from reference TRBV7-3 and TRBJ2-5): GAGVSQTPSNKVTEKGKYVELRCDPISGHTALYWYRQSLGQGPEFLIYFQGTGAADDSGLPNDRFFAVRPEGSVSTLKIQRTERGDSAVYLCASSLSGGTQYFGPGTRLLVL.

The chain combines TRBV29-1 with TRBJ2-1; D uncertain. The ends were cut back, 2 bases at V and 0 bases at J, with 11 bases in the middle. The CDR3 spans 15 residues. Germline V gives CDR1 SQVTM, CDR2 ANQGSEA. CDR3 DNA: TGCAGCGTTGAATTATGGACGTACTCCTACAATGAGCAGTTCTTC. This encodes CSVELWTYSYNEQFF.

This clone appeared a few times. This CDR3 is CASSEATGRRRTDTQYF. CDR3 nucleotides: TGTGCCAGCAGTGAAGCTACAGGTCGTAGACGCACAGATACGCAGTATTTT. This chain uses TRBV6-1 with TRBJ2-3, with D perhaps matching TRBD1 (5 bases). V gave up 0 bases and J gave up 1 base, with 14 bases separating them. The V gene's germline CDR1 is MNHNS and CDR2 SASEGT. This CDR3 comprises 17 residues.